This T cell receptor beta chain was sequenced during a study of blood T cell repertoires in COVID-19. Study as a whole: The analysed material was cDNA or gDNA that came from T cells, B-cell-depleted T cells, or PBMCs.

As originally analysed: Reference gene primers were amplified, and this amplification served to estimate nucleated cell counts. Generated by immunoSEQ multiplex PCR, the TCRdb table keeps only in-frame clones and is missing some. That table is the source of V, J and clone size, and D and trimming were worked out from the DNA. This sample has approximately 500,000 clones, with 70% to 90% found just once. The cohort comprised adults aged about 18 to 100 years residing in about two dozen US areas. All recovered Cohort 3 donors got two negative PCRs, got clearance, or saw symptom resolution. Germline values: CDR1 LGHDT, CDR2 YNNKEL (reference sequence). This CDR3 has 16 amino acids. V shed 6 bases, J shed 2 bases, and the junction held 10 bases outside the gene matches.

This chain uses TRBV3-1 (or the pseudogene TRBV3-2) with TRBJ1-5; 7 bases align to TRBD1. The sequence came from a middle-aged woman who had recovered from COVID-19. Sequencing was carried out using PBMCs or T cells enriched from blood (not recorded which). CDR3 sequence reads: CASSPTGMVCNQPQHF. CDR3 in DNA: TGTGCCAGCAGTCCGACAGGGATGGTGTGCAATCAGCCCCAGCATTTT.